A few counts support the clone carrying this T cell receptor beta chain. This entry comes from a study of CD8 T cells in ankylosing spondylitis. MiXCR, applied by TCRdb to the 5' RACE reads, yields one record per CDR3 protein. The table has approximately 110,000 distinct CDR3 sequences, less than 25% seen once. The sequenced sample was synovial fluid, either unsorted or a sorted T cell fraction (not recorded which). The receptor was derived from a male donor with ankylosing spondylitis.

The CDR3 here is CASSRTGVDEKLFF. Written as DNA, the CDR3 is TGTGCCAGCAGCCGGACAGGGGTGGATGAAAAACTGTTTTTT. This rearrangement joins TRBV5-4 to TRBJ1-4; TRBD1 agrees at 9 bases. This CDR3 spans 14 amino acids. Losses at the gene ends were 4 bases for V and 6 bases for J; bases not matched to a gene: 4. The V gene's germline CDR1 is SGHNT and CDR2 YYREEE (reference sequence).